This TCR beta chain is drawn from a study of OX40 agonist ivuxolimab in advanced cancers. Study overall: The study treated patients with ivuxolimab, an agonistic anti-OX40 (CD134) antibody. All patients had ivuxolimab intravenously every 2 weeks at 0.01 to 10 mg/kg. Overall study findings and caveats: Low normalized T-cell clonal expansion was additionally recorded for some nonresponders. CD4+ and CD8+ blood T cells expanded clonally by week 6 at 0.1 to 3.0 mg/kg.

With regard to this clone: Its antigen is unidentified.

Germline CDR1 and CDR2: MNHEY and SVGAGI. The CDR3 has 15 amino acids. Trimming took 6 bases from V and 7 from J; bases not matched to a gene: 9. Method: immunoSEQ multiplex PCR; TCRdb's copy keeps in-frame clones and lacks some. The data contain roughly 100,000 clones, just over 90% of them singletons. The chain employs TRBV6-5 and TRBJ1-6; 7 bases map to TRBD1. Sequenced here: CD4+ or CD8+ T cells sorted from blood, sampled in a trial of the OX40 agonist ivuxolimab. The receptor comes from an adult with an advanced solid tumor such as melanoma, head and neck, liver or kidney cancer. CDR3 bases: TGTGCCAGCAGGACACCAGGGGGAGTAAATTCACCCCTCCACTTT. It is translated as CASRTPGGVNSPLHF.